Listed below are T cell receptor beta chains from one sample, sequenced in a study of blood T cells in healthy people across ages. TCRdb re-called the 5' RACE reads with MiXCR, one entry per CDR3 protein. The sample lists about 780,000 distinct CDR3 sequences, 46% occurring once. Sequences were obtained from blood. The receptors shown here come from a man at least 80 years old in good health. CDR3s include the opening cysteine and the closing phenylalanine or tryptophan. A D gene is named only where the DNA matches it firmly. Not all rows give a size; the values are once, few, many and, for expanded clones, a class.

j_call d_call clone_size v_call cdr3_nt cdr3_aa
TRBJ1-5 NA NA TRBV6-5 TGTGCCAGCAGTCCCTTTTATGACAGCTCCAATCAGCCCCAGCATTTT CASSPFYDSSNQPQHF
TRBJ2-2 NA NA TRBV14 TGTGCCAGCAGCCAAGATATAGTCTCCGGGGAGCTGTTTTTT CASSQDIVSGELFF
TRBJ2-3 TRBD2 NA TRBV30 TGTGCCTGGACTAGCGGGAGCCCAGATACGCAGTATTTT CAWTSGSPDTQYF
TRBJ2-7 TRBD2 NA TRBV11-3 TGTGCCAGCAGCTTACGACTAGCGGGAGAAATTGAGCAGTACTTC CASSLRLAGEIEQYF
TRBJ1-2 NA NA TRBV5-1 TGCGCCAGCAGCTTGGATGTGGCACCAGAGCACTATGGCTACACCTTC CASSLDVAPEHYGYTF
TRBJ2-3 TRBD1 many TRBV7-8 TGTGCCAGCAGCTTAAACAGGGGCGCAGATACGCAGTATTTT CASSLNRGADTQYF
TRBJ1-2 NA once TRBV29-1 TGCAGCGTTGAAGGTGGCAGGGCTGCAGAGAGTGGCTACACCTTC CSVEGGRAAESGYTF
TRBJ2-5 TRBD2 NA TRBV27 TGTGCCAGCAGTACACCGGGACTAGCGGTTAACAATGAGCAGTACTTC CASSTPGLAVNNEQYF
TRBJ2-3 TRBD2 NA TRBV18 TGTGCCAGCTCACCACAGGGACTAGCGGGATACACGGATACGCAGTATTTT CASSPQGLAGYTDTQYF
TRBJ1-5 NA few TRBV24-1 TGTGCCACCAGTGACCTGGGGTGGCCCCAGCATTTT CATSDLGWPQHF
TRBJ2-3 NA NA TRBV5-1 TGCGCCAGCAGCCTGAGGAAGGATTCAGATACGCAGTATTTT CASSLRKDSDTQYF
TRBJ2-1 TRBD2 many TRBV7-3 TGTGCCAGCAGCCCAATAGCAGCGGGAGGTCTCAATGAGCAGTTCTTC CASSPIAAGGLNEQFF
TRBJ2-3 NA few TRBV12-3/TRBV12-4 TGTGCCAGCAGGCCATCGCTCACAGATACGCAGTATTTT CASRPSLTDTQYF
TRBJ2-1 NA few TRBV12-3/TRBV12-4 TGTGCCAGCAGTTTCGCCCTAGTCGATAGTGATGAGCAGTTCTTC CASSFALVDSDEQFF
TRBJ2-3 TRBD2 NA TRBV7-2 TGTGCCAGCAGCCCGAACAGCGGGAGCTCGGATACGCAGTATTTT CASSPNSGSSDTQYF
TRBJ1-3 TRBD1 NA TRBV7-2 TGTGCCAGCAGCTTACACAGGGGGTCTGGAGACACCATATATTTT CASSLHRGSGDTIYF
TRBJ2-5 NA NA TRBV13 TGTGCCAGCAGCTTAGGGTCCACCTTAGAGACCCAGTACTTC CASSLGSTLETQYF
TRBJ2-5 NA NA TRBV20-1 TGCAGTGCTAGAGACGTGTTTGGCAGGGGAAACCAAGAGACCCAGTACTTC CSARDVFGRGNQETQYF
TRBJ1-1 NA few TRBV12-3/TRBV12-4 TGTGCCAGCAGCCCCACAACAGGGACGGGAGGTGAAGCTTTCTTT CASSPTTGTGGEAFF
TRBJ1-5 NA NA TRBV20-1 TGCAGTGCCACGGGGGGCCCCGGTAGCAGTCAGCCCCAGCATTTT CSATGGPGSSQPQHF
TRBJ2-1 NA NA TRBV7-2 TGTGCCAGCAGCTTTGGAGGGGGATCTCGAAAGGAGCAGTTCTTC CASSFGGGSRKEQFF
TRBJ1-2 TRBD1 few TRBV5-1 TGCGCCAGCAGCTTGGAAAACAGGGGATATGGCTACACCTTC CASSLENRGYGYTF
TRBJ2-7 TRBD2 few TRBV20-1 TGCAGTGCTAGTAAAGTGGCGGGAGGCTACGAGCAGTACTTC CSASKVAGGYEQYF
TRBJ2-5 TRBD1 NA TRBV7-9 TGTGCCAGCAGCCTGGGGACAGCGGTTTGGACCCAGTACTTC CASSLGTAVWTQYF
TRBJ1-5 NA few TRBV2 TGTGCCAGCAGTACCGGGACGCGGAGTAGCAATCAGCCCCAGCATTTT CASSTGTRSSNQPQHF
TRBJ2-5 TRBD2 NA TRBV7-2 TGTGCCAGCAGCTTAGTTAGCGGGAGGTTCAATGAGCAGTACTTC CASSLVSGRFNEQYF
TRBJ1-1 NA few TRBV5-1 TGCGCCAGCAGCGTTGTGACTCCGGGTAGCACTGAAGCTTTCTTT CASSVVTPGSTEAFF
TRBJ1-2 NA few TRBV21-1 TGTGCCAGCAGCAAAACGACAGGGAGTGATGGCTACACCTTC CASSKTTGSDGYTF
TRBJ2-7 TRBD2 NA TRBV6-2/TRBV6-3 TGTGCCAGCAGTTTTACCCCTTCCAGGACTAGCGGGAGTTACGAGCAGTACTTC CASSFTPSRTSGSYEQYF
TRBJ2-5 NA many TRBV15 TGTGCCACCAGCACCATGCAGGGGGAGGAAGAGACCCAGTACTTC CATSTMQGEEETQYF
TRBJ2-5 NA NA TRBV30 TGTGCCTGGACTCTAACGGGGAGACGTACCGAGACCCAGTACTTC CAWTLTGRRTETQYF
TRBJ2-5 TRBD2 NA TRBV10-3 TGTGCCATCAGTGACGGAGCGGGATCGGAGACCCAGTACTTC CAISDGAGSETQYF
TRBJ2-3 NA NA TRBV19 TGTGCCAGTAGTAGCGAATTAAACCTGTATTTT CASSSELNLYF
TRBJ1-4 TRBD1 NA TRBV5-1 TGCGCCAGCAGCTCCGGGACAGGGGCCGCAACTAATGAAAAACTGTTTTTT CASSSGTGAATNEKLFF
TRBJ2-1 TRBD1 NA TRBV2 TGTGCCAGCAGAGGGGACAGGGCTTACAATGAGCAGTTCTTC CASRGDRAYNEQFF
TRBJ2-3 NA few TRBV12-3/TRBV12-4 TGTGCCAGCAGTTTACCTCGTAATACGCAGTATTTT CASSLPRNTQYF
TRBJ1-1 NA NA TRBV27 TGTGCCAGCAGTCTTTGGGGGACGGTTAGCACTGAAGCTTTCTTT CASSLWGTVSTEAFF
TRBJ2-7 TRBD2 NA TRBV6-5 TGTGCCAGCAGGGCGGGGGGTTCCTACGAGCAGTACTTC CASRAGGSYEQYF
TRBJ2-7 NA few TRBV29-1 TGCAGCGTTGTTTTTCGAGGCGGACCAGGCTCCTACGAGCAGTACTTC CSVVFRGGPGSYEQYF
TRBJ2-5 TRBD2 NA TRBV20-1 TGCAGTGCTAGAGTTGCGGCTAGCGGGGGGGAGACCCAGTACTTC CSARVAASGGETQYF
TRBJ2-5 TRBD1 NA TRBV5-1 TGCGCCAGCAGACAGGGGTTGCAAGAGACCCGGTACTTC CASRQGLQETRYF
TRBJ2-3 NA NA TRBV27 TGTGCCAGCAGTTTAGGGGCACCGACTCACACACACACAGATACGCAGTATTTT CASSLGAPTHTHTDTQYF
TRBJ2-2 TRBD2 once TRBV5-1 TGCGCCAGCAGCCCAACTAGCGGGGACCACCTTGGGGAGCTGTTTTTT CASSPTSGDHLGELFF
TRBJ2-5 TRBD2 NA TRBV25-1 TGTGCCAGCAGTGACGGGAGGTGGGAGACCCAGTACTTC CASSDGRWETQYF
TRBJ2-7 NA NA TRBV29-1 TGCAGCGTAGCCAGTCGACAGAGCTACGAGCAGTACTTC CSVASRQSYEQYF
TRBJ2-1 TRBD2 few TRBV6-2/TRBV6-3 TGTGCCACCCTTCAAGCGGGGGCCTACAATGAGCAGTTCTTC CATLQAGAYNEQFF
TRBJ1-6 NA few TRBV28 TGTGCCAGCAGTTTACCTACAGGGTATAATTCACCCCTCCACTTT CASSLPTGYNSPLHF
TRBJ1-5 NA NA TRBV6-9 TGTGCCAGCAGTTCCCCGAAGGAGAGGGGTGCTACTCAGCCCCAGCATTTT CASSSPKERGATQPQHF